The next 27 T cell receptor beta chains were all read from a single sample in a study of long-term antiretroviral therapy in people with HIV. The run of the v3.0 immunoSEQ assay was at survey level. TCRdb's table, derived via immunoSEQ multiplex PCR, lists solely in-frame clones and lacks some. This table has more than 15,000 clones, around 94% appearing once. Sequenced here: unsorted PBMCs, sampled roughly 6.2 years after starting antiretroviral therapy. These receptor sequences come from a woman aged 45 to 65 with HIV.

V is TRBV10-3 and J is TRBJ2-7; D unresolved. Per the germline V gene, CDR1 is ENHRY and CDR2 is SYGVKD. This CDR3 region has 11 residues. V was trimmed by 8 bases and J by 3 bases, leaving 8 bases between them. CDR3 DNA sequence: TGTGCCATCGGTCTCGACTACGAGCAGTACTTC. Amino acids: CAIGLDYEQYF.

This chain connects TRBV5-6 to TRBJ2-2; no definite D call. This CDR3 spans 15 amino acids. The V gene's germline CDR1 is SGHDT and CDR2 YYEEEE. V shed 4 bases and J shed 2 bases, with 12 bases lying between them. The CDR3 loop reads CASSPEWPNTGELFF. DNA for the CDR3: TGTGCCAGCAGCCCCGAATGGCCTAACACCGGGGAGCTGTTTTTT. The full variable domain, completed using reference TRBV5-6 and TRBJ2-2, is DAGVTQSPTHLIKTRGQQVTLRCSPKSGHDTVSWYQQALGQGPQFIFQYYEEEERQRGNFPDRFSGHQFPNYSSELNVNALLLGDSALYLCASSPEWPNTGELFFGEGSRLTVL.

CDR3 coding DNA: TGTGCCAGCAGCGGGCCCACGAATGAAAAACTGTTTTTT. It translates to CASSGPTNEKLFF. The rearrangement uses TRBV9 and TRBJ1-4, with D uncertain. Trimming left V 3 bases short and J 5 bases short, with 8 bases between. The CDR3 is 13 residues long. Germline V gene data show CDR1 as SGDLS and CDR2 as YYNGEE.

The chain uses TRBV6-6 and TRBJ2-7, with 9 bases aligning to TRBD2. CDR3 length: 15 amino acids. Unmatched junction bases numbered 6, after V lost 6 bases and J lost 0 bases. From germline, CDR1 is MNHNY and CDR2 SVGAGI (reference sequence). DNA for the CDR3: TGTGCCAGCAGGCCTACTAGCGGGTTCTCCTACGAGCAGTACTTC. Protein product: CASRPTSGFSYEQYF.

The chain is built from TRBV6-1 and TRBJ1-1; D is unclear. Germline V gives CDR1 MNHNS, CDR2 SASEGT. Trimming removed 2 bases from V and 3 bases from J, with 19 bases in between. The CDR3 is 17 residues long. This CDR3 is CASSESSYARRHTEAFF. The CDR3 region has the DNA TGTGCCAGCAGTGAATCGTCCTATGCCAGGCGCCACACTGAAGCTTTCTTT.

The V gene is TRBV5-1, the J gene TRBJ2-6, with unresolved D. The CDR3 covers 15 residues. V lost 0 bases to trimming and J lost 2 bases, with 6 bases between them. Germline V gene lookup returns CDR1 SGHRS and CDR2 YFSETQ. The chain's CDR3 is CASSLGGTGANVLTF. The CDR3 bases are TGCGCCAGCAGCTTGGGGGGTACTGGGGCCAACGTCCTGACTTTC.

The chain uses TRBV19 and TRBJ2-3; 10 bases agree with TRBD1. Germline CDR1 and CDR2: LNHDA and SQIVND (reference sequence). The V segment lost 7 bases and the J segment 7 bases; nucleotides outside the gene matches: 8. The CDR3 has 14 residues. CDR3: CASMGTGAYYTQYF. The CDR3 DNA reads as TGTGCCAGTATGGGGACAGGGGCTTACTATACGCAGTATTTT.

The rearrangement links TRBV19 to TRBJ2-5; maybe TRBD2 (6 bases). The CDR3 extends over 13 amino acids. Trimming took off 4 bases at V and 1 base at J, with 7 bases between the two ends. CDR1 and CDR2 (germline): LNHDA, SQIVND (reference sequence). CDR3 residues: CASSTEGQETQYF. DNA of the CDR3: TGTGCCAGTAGTACGGAGGGCCAAGAGACCCAGTACTTC.

This clone was counted only a few times. V and J are TRBV5-5 and TRBJ2-7; D could derive from TRBD1 or TRBD2 (5 bases each). V lost 3 bases and J lost 3, with 10 bases in between. CDR1 and CDR2 from the germline V gene are SGHKS and YYEKEE (reference sequence). The length of the CDR3 is 13 residues. This CDR3 is CASSWTLVYEQYF. Here the CDR3 DNA reads TGTGCCAGCAGCTGGACACTAGTCTACGAGCAGTACTTC. Full variable domain (rest looked up from reference TRBV5-5 and TRBJ2-7): DAGVTQSPTHLIKTRGQQVTLRCSPISGHKSVSWYQQVLGQGPQFIFQYYEKEERGRGNFPDRFSARQFPNYSSELNVNALLLGDSALYLCASSWTLVYEQYFGPGTRLTVT.

The J gene is TRBJ1-2, the V gene TRBV4-2; D ambiguous. Germline V gives CDR1 LGHNA, CDR2 YNFKEQ. Deletions cut 3 bases from V and 0 bases from J, with 11 bases between. The CDR3 length is 15 residues. The CDR3 loop reads CASSQVMLTNYGYTF. CDR3 in DNA: TGTGCCAGCAGCCAGGTCATGTTAACTAACTATGGCTACACCTTC.

This clone was seen a few times. CDR3 residues: CASRGISPGQGSNSNQPQHF. The CDR3 coding sequence is TGTGCCAGCAGGGGAATAAGTCCGGGACAGGGATCAAATAGCAATCAGCCCCAGCATTTT. This sequence joins TRBV2 and TRBJ1-5, with 9 nucleotides matching TRBD1. This CDR3 has 20 amino acids. CDR1 is SNHLY, CDR2 FYNNEI, per germline. V trimming: 6 bases; J trimming: 0 bases; junction bases outside the gene matches: 18.

This rearrangement joins TRBV6-1 to TRBJ2-7; 9 bases map to TRBD2. V lost 0 bases, J lost 0 bases, and 6 bases stayed unmatched. There are 17 residues in the CDR3. The germline gives CDR1 MNHNS, CDR2 SASEGT. The CDR3 DNA reads TGTGCCAGCAGTGAAGCAGGACTAGCGATCAGCTCCTACGAGCAGTACTTC. Residues: CASSEAGLAISSYEQYF.

The rearrangement uses TRBV11-3 and TRBJ2-1; D is unresolved. The V and J ends lost 3 bases and 2 bases respectively, with 5 bases between them. Germline assignment: CDR1 SGHNT and CDR2 YENEEA. The CDR3 sequence is 13 residues long. CDR3 in amino acids: CASSFGAYNEQFF. The CDR3 DNA sequence: TGTGCCAGCAGCTTCGGAGCCTACAATGAGCAGTTCTTC.

This chain links TRBV2 with TRBJ2-1; the D gene is possibly TRBD2 (5 bases). This CDR3 is 15 amino acids long. With 5 bases removed from V and 9 bases from J, the gap between germline ends came to 20 bases. Germline loops: CDR1 SNHLY, CDR2 FYNNEI. The CDR3 is CASSRGSLEGGEQFF. The CDR3 DNA reads TGTGCCAGCAGTCGAGGTTCCCTAGAGGGTGGTGAGCAGTTCTTC.

The chain is built from TRBV27 and TRBJ1-1; 9 nucleotides align to TRBD1. Unmatched junction bases numbered 11, after V lost 3 bases and J lost 6 bases. The CDR3 loop spans 16 amino acids. Germline assignment: CDR1 MNHEY and CDR2 SMNVEV (reference sequence). The DNA for the CDR3 is TGTGCCAGCAGTTTTCTTTTCGACAGGGGGGAATCTGAAGCTTTCTTT. Translation: CASSFLFDRGESEAFF.

V usage is TRBV19 and J usage is TRBJ1-5; D call uncertain. The CDR3 has 14 amino acids. Trimming removed 0 bases from V and 0 bases from J, with 3 bases in between. The V gene's germline CDR1 is LNHDA and CDR2 SQIVND (reference sequence). The CDR3 sequence: CASSIEHSNQPQHF. The CDR3 DNA is TGTGCCAGTAGTATAGAACATAGCAATCAGCCCCAGCATTTT.

A remark on this clone: Germline and junction disagree at one end, which may indicate a read error. This CDR3 reads CASSSRPIPDTQYF. CDR3 nucleotides: TGTGCTAGCAGCTCCCGGCCAATCCCAGATACGCAGTATTTT. V usage is TRBV7-7 and J usage is TRBJ2-3; unclear D gene. CDR1 and CDR2 from the germline V gene are SSHAT and FNYEAQ (reference sequence). This CDR3 contains 14 residues.

This chain links TRBV5-4 with TRBJ1-6, with 7 bases fitting TRBD1. V dropped 2 bases and J dropped 7; count of bases not matched to a gene: 9. The V gene's germline CDR1 is SGHNT and CDR2 YYREEE (reference sequence). The CDR3 sequence is 16 residues long. CDR3 sequence (DNA): TGTGCCAGCAGCTTACAGGGGACTTTTTTGAATTCACCCCTCCACTTT. It codes for CASSLQGTFLNSPLHF. The variable domain in full, with the rest retrieved from reference TRBV5-4 and TRBJ1-6, is ETGVTQSPTHLIKTRGQQVTLRCSSQSGHNTVSWYQQALGQGPQFIFQYYREEENGRGNFPPRFSGLQFPNYSSELNVNALELDDSALYLCASSLQGTFLNSPLHFGNGTRLTVT.

The chain employs TRBV4-3 and TRBJ1-3; D gene ambiguous. Germline-derived CDR1 and CDR2 are LGHNA and YSLEER. The CDR3 contains 15 residues. Trimming took off 5 bases at V and 3 bases at J, with 14 bases between the two ends. The CDR3 DNA is TGCGCCAGCAGCGAGCGGGGAATAGGTGGAAACACCATATATTTT. Residues: CASSERGIGGNTIYF.

This chain links TRBV5-4 with TRBJ2-1; TRBD2 might be the D (5 bases). The CDR3 is 14 amino acids. V was cut by 0 bases and J by 5 bases, with 9 bases left in between. Germline lookup yields CDR1 SGHNT and CDR2 YYREEE (reference sequence). In DNA, the CDR3 is TGTGCCAGCAGCTTGGGCCCCGGGGACAATGAGCAGTTCTTC. This sequence encodes CASSLGPGDNEQFF. The complete variable domain, with remaining parts taken from reference TRBV5-4 and TRBJ2-1, reads ETGVTQSPTHLIKTRGQQVTLRCSSQSGHNTVSWYQQALGQGPQFIFQYYREEENGRGNFPPRFSGLQFPNYSSELNVNALELDDSALYLCASSLGPGDNEQFFGPGTRLTVL.

The CDR3 region has the DNA TGTGCCAGCTCGCTACAAGACACTGAAGCTTTCTTT. It specifies CASSLQDTEAFF. The V gene is TRBV18, the J gene TRBJ1-1, with no clear D. Germline V gene sequence: CDR1 KGHSH, CDR2 LQKENI. V was pared by 6 bases and J by 3 bases, with 8 bases between. This CDR3 is 12 amino acids long. The full variable domain, in which reference TRBV18 and TRBJ1-1 provide the parts outside the CDR3, is NAGVMQNPRHLVRRRGQEARLRCSPMKGHSHVYWYRQLPEEGLKFMVYLQKENIIDESGMPKERFSAEFPKEGPSILRIQQVVRGDSAAYFCASSLQDTEAFFGQGTRLTVV.

The chain carries TRBV28 and TRBJ2-3; 7 nucleotides line up with TRBD2. There are 14 residues in the CDR3. Germline V lookup: CDR1 MDHEN, CDR2 SYDVKM. Trimming cost V 5 bases and J 4 bases; bases outside gene matches: 6. The CDR3 here is CASSPRTRADTQYF. CDR3 DNA: TGTGCCAGCAGTCCTAGGACTAGAGCAGATACGCAGTATTTT.

This clone is a singleton in its sample. The chain joins TRBV29-1 to TRBJ2-7; D not certain. This CDR3 contains 12 residues. The germline V gene encodes CDR1 SQVTM and CDR2 ANQGSEA. Trimming stripped 4 bases from V and 5 bases from J, with 12 bases between. CDR3 sequence reads: CSVAYGGHEQYF. In nucleotides, the CDR3 is TGCAGCGTTGCGTACGGTGGGCACGAGCAGTACTTC.

The J gene is TRBJ1-1, the V gene TRBV19, with D unresolved. This CDR3 is 15 amino acids long. Germline V gives CDR1 LNHDA, CDR2 SQIVND (reference sequence). V was clipped by 6 bases and J by 6 bases, with 20 bases between them. This chain's CDR3 is CASSLRGGDSPEAFF. The CDR3 DNA reads TGTGCCAGTAGCCTGCGTGGCGGAGACTCACCTGAAGCTTTCTTT. The whole variable domain, filled in from reference TRBV19 and TRBJ1-1, reads DGGITQSPKYLFRKEGQNVTLSCEQNLNHDAMYWYRQDPGQGLRLIYYSQIVNDFQKGDIAEGYSVSREKKESFPLTVTSAQKNPTAFYLCASSLRGGDSPEAFFGQGTRLTVV.

This chain joins TRBV6-4 and TRBJ2-1; 10 positions agree with TRBD2. Germline lookup yields CDR1 MRHNA and CDR2 SNTAGT. V shed 4 bases and J 2 bases; nucleotides not matched to a gene: 5. CDR3 length equals 16 residues. The CDR3 protein is CASSGGLAHTYNEQFF. The DNA of the CDR3 is TGTGCCAGCAGTGGGGGACTAGCGCATACCTACAATGAGCAGTTCTTC.

The chain links TRBV7-2 to TRBJ2-7, with 8 bases aligning to TRBD1. V dropped 4 bases and J dropped 1; count of bases not matched to a gene: 6. The CDR3 runs 15 residues. The germline gives CDR1 SGHTA, CDR2 FQGNSA. The CDR3 DNA sequence: TGTGCCAGCAGCTCCCAGGGGGCGTCGTCCTACGAGCAGTACTTC. This encodes CASSSQGASSYEQYF.

This clone is a singleton in its sample. The V call is TRBV2, the J call TRBJ2-1; TRBD2 aligns across 7 bases. CDR1 SNHLY and CDR2 FYNNEI come from the germline V gene. This CDR3 is built from 14 residues. V trimming: 5 bases; J trimming: 6 bases; junction bases outside the gene matches: 7. CDR3 residues: CASSKLASLNEQFF. The CDR3 DNA is TGTGCCAGCAGTAAACTAGCGTCCCTCAATGAGCAGTTCTTC. The complete variable domain, with remaining parts taken from reference TRBV2 and TRBJ2-1, reads EPEVTQTPSHQVTQMGQEVILRCVPISNHLYFYWYRQILGQKVEFLVSFYNNEISEKSEIFDDQFSVERPDGSNFTLKIRSTKLEDSAMYFCASSKLASLNEQFFGPGTRLTVL.